The 32 T cell receptor beta chains listed next were all sequenced from one sample in a study of T cell changes during pregnancy in multiple sclerosis. This table comes from immunoSEQ multiplex PCR, and its TCRdb copy is limited to in-frame clones, with some not included. The sample holds 60,000 or so clones; about 90% are singletons and the top ten take less than 2.5%. The source was peripheral blood, collected in the second trimester of pregnancy. All receptors derive from a female donor in good health, enrolled as a control in a pregnancy study.

The chain links TRBV10-2 to TRBJ1-2, with D tentatively TRBD1 (6 bases). The ends were cut back, 6 bases at V and 13 bases at J, with 18 bases in the middle. Germline-derived CDR1 and CDR2 are WSHSY and SAAADI. The CDR3 has 12 amino acids. The CDR3 region has the DNA TGCGCCAGCAGGGAACCTGCAGGGGCAGGCACCTTC. This encodes CASREPAGAGTF.

This clone was seen a few times. DNA of the CDR3: TGTGCCAGCGAACAGAACACTGAAGCTTTCTTT. It codes for CASEQNTEAFF. The chain carries TRBV7-9 and TRBJ1-1; D ambiguous. V lost 8 bases and J lost 1, with 5 bases in between. Per the germline V gene, CDR1 is SEHNR and CDR2 is FQNEAQ (reference sequence). This CDR3 has 11 amino acids.

J is TRBJ2-1 and V is TRBV28, with D possibly TRBD1 on 6 matching bases. Trimming stripped 6 bases from V and 8 bases from J, with 14 bases between. Germline lookup yields CDR1 MDHEN and CDR2 SYDVKM. This CDR3 is built from 13 residues. DNA of the CDR3: TGTGCCAGCAGCCCCCCCAGGGGCGATGAGCAGTTCTTC. Translated: CASSPPRGDEQFF.

The chain carries TRBV10-1 and TRBJ1-4; D is unresolved. V gave up 4 bases and J gave up 8 bases, with 20 bases separating them. The CDR3 has 16 residues. Germline V lookup: CDR1 WNHNN, CDR2 SYGVQD (reference sequence). CDR3 sequence reads: CASSGCGLRVWEKLFF. The CDR3 DNA follows: TGCGCCAGCAGTGGGTGCGGGCTGAGGGTTTGGGAAAAACTGTTTTTT.

The chain links TRBV5-1 to TRBJ1-1, with D hard to call. CDR3 size: 14 residues. V was cut by 3 bases and J by 1 base, with 10 bases left in between. Germline V CDR1 and CDR2: SGHRS, YFSETQ. The CDR3 DNA sequence: TGCGCCAGCAGCTCAGTTATCAGGAACACTGAAGCTTTCTTT. Protein: CASSSVIRNTEAFF.

This clone was recorded only once. V and J are TRBV2 and TRBJ2-7, with 12 nucleotides matching TRBD1. Trimming at V came to 4 bases and at J to 6 bases, leaving 4 bases not matched to a gene. Germline CDR1 and CDR2: SNHLY and FYNNEI. This CDR3 comprises 14 residues. DNA for the CDR3: TGTGCCAGCAGTGGGGGACAGGGGGCTTCCGAGCAGTACTTC. This sequence encodes CASSGGQGASEQYF.

This rearrangement joins TRBV2 to TRBJ2-3; 9 bases map to TRBD2. This CDR3 is 17 amino acids long. Trimming at V came to 3 bases and at J to 0 bases, leaving 7 bases not matched to a gene. The germline V gene encodes CDR1 SNHLY and CDR2 FYNNEI. The CDR3 protein is CASSDWAGGYSTDTQYF. CDR3 coding DNA: TGTGCCAGCAGTGATTGGGCGGGGGGGTACAGCACAGATACGCAGTATTTT.

The chain combines TRBV7-2 with TRBJ2-1; D might be TRBD1 (5 bases). The length of the CDR3 is 13 residues. V lost 5 bases to trimming and J lost 9 bases, with 14 bases between them. Per the germline V gene, CDR1 is SGHTA and CDR2 is FQGNSA. The CDR3 DNA reads as TGTGCCAGCAGCAAAGTGGGGCTGCCTGAGCAGTTCTTC. Protein product: CASSKVGLPEQFF.

The chain employs TRBV6-1 and TRBJ2-1; 10 bases line up with TRBD2. After removal of 1 base from V and 6 bases from J, the junction contained 6 bases not matched to a gene. This CDR3 has 16 amino acids. Looked up from germline, CDR1 is MNHNS and CDR2 is SASEGT. This CDR3 reads CASSEERLAGVNEQFF. In DNA, the CDR3 is TGTGCCAGCAGTGAAGAGAGGCTAGCGGGGGTCAATGAGCAGTTCTTC.

The gene calls are TRBV7-8 and TRBJ2-3, with a possible D match to TRBD2 (6 bases). This CDR3 has 16 residues. Germline CDR1 is SGHVS and CDR2 is FQNEAQ. Trimming pared 5 bases from V and 2 bases from J, leaving 17 bases between. The CDR3 sequence is CASSQWRALLTDTQYF. CDR3 sequence (DNA): TGTGCCAGCAGCCAGTGGAGGGCCCTACTCACAGATACGCAGTATTTT.

The chain is built from TRBV5-1 and TRBJ1-1; tentatively, D is TRBD1 (6 bases). The germline V gene has CDR1 SGHRS and CDR2 YFSETQ. The CDR3 extends over 13 amino acids. The germline V and J ends were trimmed by 0 bases and 7 bases, with 10 bases remaining between them. The CDR3 reads CASSLAQGSEAFF. CDR3 DNA sequence: TGCGCCAGCAGCTTGGCACAGGGCAGTGAAGCTTTCTTT.

The count of this clone is one. The genes are TRBV20-1 and TRBJ2-4; tentatively, D is TRBD2 (5 bases). CDR3 length: 11 residues. V was cut by 3 bases and J by 7 bases, with 7 bases left in between. CDR1 DFQATT and CDR2 SNEGSKA come from the germline V gene (reference sequence). The CDR3 coding sequence is TGCAGTGCTAGGAGGGCGAACATTCAGTACTTC. It is translated as CSARRANIQYF.

The chain carries TRBV2 and TRBJ1-4; 7 nucleotides match TRBD1. Germline trimming cut 7 bases from V and 5 bases from J; bases unmatched to any gene: 7. Looked up from germline, CDR1 is SNHLY and CDR2 is FYNNEI. CDR3 length: 14 amino acids. The CDR3, as DNA: TGTGCCAGCAATTTGGGACAGATAAATGAAAAACTGTTTTTT. Its translation is CASNLGQINEKLFF. The full variable domain, its missing parts supplied by reference TRBV2 and TRBJ1-4, is EPEVTQTPSHQVTQMGQEVILRCVPISNHLYFYWYRQILGQKVEFLVSFYNNEISEKSEIFDDQFSVERPDGSNFTLKIRSTKLEDSAMYFCASNLGQINEKLFFGSGTQLSVL.

This clone is labeled medium-sized. V usage is TRBV5-4 and J usage is TRBJ2-7; D is possibly TRBD2 (5 bases). CDR3 size: 13 residues. The germline gives CDR1 SGHNT, CDR2 YYREEE (reference sequence). The V gene lost 4 bases and the J gene lost 2 bases, with 10 bases spanning the gap. The CDR3: CASSHPGTYEQYF. The CDR3 nucleotides are TGTGCCAGCAGCCACCCCGGGACCTACGAGCAGTACTTC.

The chain has TRBV19 and TRBJ2-1, with TRBD1 matching 11 bases. V trimming: 3 bases; J trimming: 8 bases; junction bases outside the gene matches: 6. Germline assignment: CDR1 LNHDA and CDR2 SQIVND (reference sequence). The CDR3 sequence is 15 residues long. CDR3: CASSIGTGGLYEQFF. The DNA for the CDR3 is TGTGCCAGTAGTATTGGGACAGGGGGTTTATATGAGCAGTTCTTC.

The chain links TRBV5-8 to TRBJ2-7; tentatively, D is TRBD1 (6 bases). The germline V gene has CDR1 SGHTS and CDR2 YDEGEE. The V gene lost 0 bases and the J gene lost 6 bases, with 13 bases spanning the gap. CDR3 length: 14 amino acids. For the CDR3, the DNA is TGTGCCAGCAGCTTGGGACAGGTCTGGGGCGAGCAGTACTTC. Amino acids: CASSLGQVWGEQYF.

This clone appeared a single time. The chain links TRBV7-9 to TRBJ2-7, with 10 bases aligning to TRBD2. Trimming at V came to 1 base and at J to 4 bases, leaving 4 bases not matched to a gene. CDR1 is SEHNR and CDR2 is FQNEAQ in the germline V gene (reference sequence). The CDR3 sequence is 15 residues long. The CDR3 DNA reads TGTGCCAGCAGCTTAGAGGCTAGCGGGAGTTACGAGCAGTACTTC. Translation: CASSLEASGSYEQYF.

This chain joins TRBV14 and TRBJ1-1; D is possibly TRBD1 (5 bases). The CDR3 has 14 residues. V was shortened by 4 bases and J by 4 bases, with 13 bases between the two germline ends. CDR1 SGHDN and CDR2 FVKESK come from the germline V gene. DNA of the CDR3: TGTGCCAGCAGCCCCAGTAGGGGTTTCACTGAAGCTTTCTTT. This gives the protein CASSPSRGFTEAFF. The full variable domain, with the rest looked up from reference TRBV14 and TRBJ1-1, is EAGVTQFPSHSVIEKGQTVTLRCDPISGHDNLYWYRRVMGKEIKFLLHFVKESKQDESGMPNNRFLAERTGGTYSTLKVQPAELEDSGVYFCASSPSRGFTEAFFGQGTRLTVV.

This clone was seen only a few times. This sequence joins TRBV14 and TRBJ2-5; a weak D match, TRBD2 (5 bases). Germline CDR1 SGHDN, CDR2 FVKESK. The CDR3 sequence is 17 residues long. The V gene lost 3 bases and the J gene lost 4 bases, with 21 bases spanning the gap. The CDR3 region has the DNA TGTGCCAGCAGCCATCCCATGACACGGGGTAGCTCAGAGACCCAGTACTTC. The encoded protein is CASSHPMTRGSSETQYF.

The chain joins TRBV5-3 to TRBJ2-7; no firm D call. TRBV5-3 has ORF status, its function being uncertain. This CDR3 contains 14 residues. V was trimmed by 4 bases and J by 7 bases, leaving 18 bases between them. CDR3 region: CARSPPGRPVEQYF. The CDR3 DNA sequence: TGTGCCAGAAGCCCCCCAGGTCGGCCTGTTGAGCAGTACTTC.

The chain recombines TRBV15 with TRBJ1-5, with 7 bases matching TRBD1. The V and J ends lost 2 bases and 6 bases, in that order; junction bases with no gene match: 4. The CDR3 covers 14 residues. CDR1 and CDR2 (germline): LNHNV, YYDKDF (reference sequence). DNA for the CDR3: TGTGCCACCAGCAGAAGACAGGGTGTTCAGCCCCAGCATTTT. Its protein product is CATSRRQGVQPQHF.

This sequence joins TRBV7-9 and TRBJ2-2, with 10 bases lining up with TRBD2. V trimming: 5 bases; J trimming: 0 bases; junction bases outside the gene matches: 12. The CDR3 contains 19 residues. In germline, CDR1 is SEHNR, CDR2 FQNEAQ (reference sequence). The CDR3 DNA reads TGTGCCAGCAGCATGCCGACTTTTGGACTAGCGGCGAACACCGGGGAGCTGTTTTTT. It is translated as CASSMPTFGLAANTGELFF.

The chain joins TRBV5-6 to TRBJ2-3, with 7 nucleotides matching TRBD1. Germline trimming cut 3 bases from V and 0 bases from J; bases unmatched to any gene: 4. CDR1 SGHDT and CDR2 YYEEEE come from the germline V gene. The CDR3 has 15 amino acids. CDR3 in amino acids: CASSSTGHSTDTQYF. The CDR3 coding sequence is TGTGCCAGCAGCTCGACAGGGCACAGCACAGATACGCAGTATTTT.

The chain joins TRBV28 to TRBJ1-4, with 8 positions matching TRBD1. This CDR3 has 13 amino acids. CDR1 and CDR2 (germline): MDHEN, SYDVKM. V gave up 4 bases and J gave up 6 bases; unmatched junction bases: 1. The CDR3 region has the DNA TGTGCCAGCAGTTCGGACAGGGATGAAAAACTGTTTTTT. It specifies CASSSDRDEKLFF.

The chain carries TRBV6-4 and TRBJ1-1; perhaps TRBD1 as D (5 bases). Germline CDR1 MRHNA, CDR2 SNTAGT. The length of the CDR3 is 12 residues. V was cut by 3 bases and J by 6 bases, with 8 bases left in between. The CDR3 protein is CASSEGRAEAFF. The CDR3 coding sequence is TGTGCCAGCAGTGAGGGGCGAGCTGAAGCTTTCTTT.

This clone appeared a single time. V usage is TRBV6-1 and J usage is TRBJ1-3; D uncertain. The CDR3 runs to 13 residues. CDR1 is MNHNS and CDR2 is SASEGT in the germline V gene. Trimming shortened V by 3 bases and J by 3 bases, and 6 bases separated the two germline ends. This CDR3 is CASSDSNGNTIYF. The CDR3 nucleotides read TGTGCCAGCAGTGATTCAAATGGAAACACCATATATTTT.

The V and J genes are TRBV7-6 and TRBJ2-5; the match to TRBD1 covers 7 bases. This CDR3 comprises 13 residues. CDR1 SGHVS and CDR2 FNYEAQ come from the germline V gene. J lost 5 bases, V lost 6 bases, and 6 bases had no gene match. The CDR3 sequence: CASSPGGRETQYF. CDR3 bases: TGTGCCAGCAGTCCAGGGGGTCGGGAGACCCAGTACTTC.

V gene TRBV5-1 combines with J gene TRBJ2-3; 8 bases line up with TRBD2. V dropped 4 bases and J dropped 3; count of bases not matched to a gene: 10. The length of the CDR3 is 16 residues. Germline V CDR1 and CDR2: SGHRS, YFSETQ. CDR3 sequence (DNA): TGCGCCAGCAGCCCACCACTGGGCGGGGGGACAGATACGCAGTATTTT. Amino acid sequence: CASSPPLGGGTDTQYF.

CDR3 sequence reads: CASTTLRDTGSAFF. The CDR3 coding sequence is TGTGCCAGCACCACACTTAGGGACACGGGGTCGGCTTTCTTT. The genes are TRBV5-4 and TRBJ1-1, with a possible D match to TRBD1 (6 bases). Germline assignment: CDR1 SGHNT and CDR2 YYREEE (reference sequence). V was cut by 6 bases and J by 11 bases, with 23 bases left in between. This CDR3 has 14 amino acids.

V usage is TRBV11-2 and J usage is TRBJ2-7, with D possibly TRBD1 on 6 matching bases. Germline-derived CDR1 and CDR2 are SGHAT and FQNNGV. This CDR3 is built from 13 residues. Deletions cut 2 bases from V and 3 bases from J, with 8 bases between. CDR3: CASSLPDSYEQYF. DNA of the CDR3: TGTGCCAGCAGCTTACCGGACAGCTACGAGCAGTACTTC.

The chain carries TRBV5-1 and TRBJ2-3; possible D gene TRBD2, 5 bases. Deletions cut 2 bases from V and 4 bases from J, with 8 bases between. CDR3 size: 13 residues. Germline V gene sequence: CDR1 SGHRS, CDR2 YFSETQ. The CDR3 nucleotides read TGCGCCAGCAGCTTAGTCGGGGCAGATACGCAGTATTTT. This encodes CASSLVGADTQYF. Using reference TRBV5-1 and TRBJ2-3 for the parts outside the CDR3, the full variable domain is KAGVTQTPRYLIKTRGQQVTLSCSPISGHRSVSWYQQTPGQGLQFLFEYFSETQRNKGNFPGRFSGRQFSNSRSEMNVSTLELGDSALYLCASSLVGADTQYFGPGTRLTVL.

The genes are TRBV6-4 and TRBJ1-3; 10 bases agree with TRBD1. CDR3 length equals 15 residues. Germline CDR1 MRHNA, CDR2 SNTAGT. Trimming cost V 3 bases and J 2 bases; bases outside gene matches: 1. The CDR3 bases are TGTGCCAGCAGTGAAGGGACAGGGGCTGGAAACACCATATATTTT. It codes for CASSEGTGAGNTIYF.